A selection of T cell receptor beta chains follows, all from one sample in a study of OX40 agonist ivuxolimab in advanced cancers. The data were produced by immunoSEQ multiplex PCR, yet TCRdb's version contains in-frame clones alone and is incomplete. There are 100,000 to 150,000 clones in the sample; roughly 91% occur only once, and roughly 1% lies in the top ten. The material sequenced was CD4+ or CD8+ T cells sorted from blood, taken in a trial of the OX40 agonist ivuxolimab. Every receptor here comes from an adult with an advanced solid tumor such as melanoma, head and neck, liver or kidney cancer. CDR3s include the opening cysteine and the closing phenylalanine or tryptophan. Each record gives: clone size, J gene, V gene, D gene, CDR3 DNA, CDR3 protein. A D gene is named only where the DNA matches it firmly. Part of the rows lack a size; the others show once, few, many or a class for expanded clones.

>NA|TRBJ2-1|TRBV19|NA
TGTGCCAGTAGTATAAAGAAAAGAGGCCCTGAGCAGTTCTTC
CASSIKKRGPEQFF
>NA|TRBJ2-7|TRBV10-2|NA
TGCGCCAGCAGTGAGGGGGGAGTGTCGGGATCCTACGAGCAGTACTTC
CASSEGGVSGSYEQYF
>NA|TRBJ1-1|TRBV19|NA
TGTGCCAGTAGTGTTTCCGGGGTGAACACTGAAGCTTTCTTT
CASSVSGVNTEAFF
>NA|TRBJ2-1|TRBV29-1|TRBD2
TGCAGCGTTGAGTCAGCGGGACTCTTCTTCTCGTACAATGAGCAGTTCTTC
CSVESAGLFFSYNEQFF
>NA|TRBJ2-2|TRBV4-1|TRBD2
TGCGCCAGCAGCCAAGAAGGGCTAGCGGCGAACACCGGGGAGCTGTTTTTT
CASSQEGLAANTGELFF
>NA|TRBJ2-3|TRBV16|TRBD2
TGTGCCAGCAGCCAGTCGTTAGGGACTACCGCGGATACGCAGTATTTT
CASSQSLGTTADTQYF
>NA|TRBJ1-3|TRBV7-9|NA
TGTGCCAGCAGCCAACAGGGCTCTGGAAACACCATATATTTT
CASSQQGSGNTIYF
>NA|TRBJ2-7|TRBV7-2|NA
TGTGCCAGCAGCTTAGGTGTAGGAGGAGGCTACGAGCAGTACTTC
CASSLGVGGGYEQYF
>NA|TRBJ2-7|TRBV7-6|TRBD1
TGTGCCAGCAGCTTGGGGCACAGGGGCGAGCAGTACTTC
CASSLGHRGEQYF
>NA|TRBJ2-5|TRBV7-3|TRBD1
TGTGCCAGCAGCCCGGGGACAGCCGACCAAGAGACCCAGTACTTC
CASSPGTADQETQYF
>NA|TRBJ2-3|TRBV28|NA
TGTGCCAGCGGGCCAGGGCTTCGAGATACGCAGTATTTT
CASGPGLRDTQYF
>NA|TRBJ1-4|TRBV2|NA
TGTGCCAGCCGGCGGGCCATCCTCGGCAGGCCGCATAATGCAAAACTGTTTTTT
CASRRAILGRPHNAKLFF
>NA|TRBJ2-2|TRBV6-6|NA
TGTGCCAGCAAGGGGGTAGGGGACACCGGGGAGCTGTTTTTT
CASKGVGDTGELFF
>NA|TRBJ1-2|TRBV28|TRBD1
TGTGCCAGCAGTTGGGGGAAGACAGGGGACTATGGCTACACCTTC
CASSWGKTGDYGYTF
>once|TRBJ2-5|TRBV7-2|TRBD2
TGTGCCAGCAGCCCTAGGGGCCTAGCGGGAGTCATGAAGACCCAGTACTTC
CASSPRGLAGVMKTQYF
>NA|TRBJ1-2|TRBV6-5|NA
TGTGCCAGCAGTAGCGGGTCAGCCTATGGCTACACCTTC
CASSSGSAYGYTF
>NA|TRBJ1-4|TRBV2|NA
TGTGCCAGCAGTGAAACGGCTGAAAAACTGTTTTTT
CASSETAEKLFF
>NA|TRBJ2-7|TRBV7-8|TRBD1
TGTGCCAGCAGCCCCCGTAGGACAGGGGGTCGGCAGTACTTC
CASSPRRTGGRQYF
>NA|TRBJ2-1|TRBV7-3|NA
TGTGCCAGCAGCTTGGGCGCAGAGTACAATGAGCAGTTCTTC
CASSLGAEYNEQFF
>NA|TRBJ1-1|TRBV6-5|NA
TGTGCCAGCAAGGAGATCACTGAAGCTTTCTTT
CASKEITEAFF
>NA|TRBJ1-3|TRBV7-8|TRBD1
TGTGCCAGCAGCTTACTCACGGGACAGGGAAACACCATATATTTT
CASSLLTGQGNTIYF
>NA|TRBJ1-2|TRBV29-1|NA
TGCAGCGTTCTTACCTATGCCGACTATGGCTACACCTTC
CSVLTYADYGYTF
>NA|TRBJ2-1|TRBV7-9|TRBD2
TGTGCCAGCAGCCCGCACAGACTAGCGGGGGGGAGCTCCTACAATGAGCAGTTCTTC
CASSPHRLAGGSSYNEQFF
>NA|TRBJ2-7|TRBV7-6|TRBD1
TGTGCCAGCAGCATGGGACAGTCCTACGAGCAGTACTTC
CASSMGQSYEQYF
>NA|TRBJ1-1|TRBV6-1|NA
TGTGCCAGCAGGTTCGGGAGGGAAGCTTTCTTT
CASRFGREAFF
>NA|TRBJ1-6|TRBV18|NA
TGTGCCAGCTCACCGTCCAGGGTTTTAGATTCACCCCTCCACTTT
CASSPSRVLDSPLHF
>NA|TRBJ2-1|TRBV7-2|TRBD2
TGTGCCAGCAGCTTAGAAGGGACTAGCGGGGGTAATGAGCAGTTCTTC
CASSLEGTSGGNEQFF
>NA|TRBJ1-1|TRBV21-1|NA
TGTGCCAGCAGCAAAGTTTCCGGGACACCTGAAGCTTTCTTT
CASSKVSGTPEAFF
>NA|TRBJ2-5|TRBV2|NA
TGTGCCACCAAAAGCGGTCAAGAGACCCAGTACTTC
CATKSGQETQYF
>NA|TRBJ1-1|TRBV6-5|TRBD1
TGTGCCAGCAGTTCACAGGGGCGGAACACTGAAGCTTTCTTT
CASSSQGRNTEAFF
>NA|TRBJ2-1|TRBV19|TRBD2
TGTGCCAGTAGTGGACTAGCGGGAGGGCTTTTCTCCTACAATGAGCAGTTCTTC
CASSGLAGGLFSYNEQFF
>NA|TRBJ1-3|TRBV11-2|NA
TGTGCCACCCGGAGGGACACCATATATTTT
CATRRDTIYF
>NA|TRBJ1-1|TRBV27|TRBD1
TGTGCCAGCAGTTTATCGGGACAGGGGGCTTGGACTGAAGCTTTCTTT
CASSLSGQGAWTEAFF
>NA|TRBJ2-7|TRBV5-1|NA
TGCGCCAGCAGCCTGAACTACGAGCAGTACTTC
CASSLNYEQYF
>NA|TRBJ2-1|TRBV28|TRBD1
TGTGCCAGCAGTTTATTTAGGGGTGGGGACAGGTACAATGAGCAGTTCTTC
CASSLFRGGDRYNEQFF
>NA|TRBJ2-7|TRBV11-2|NA
TGTGCCAGCAGCTTGCAGGGGACCTACGAGCAGTACTTC
CASSLQGTYEQYF
>NA|TRBJ2-7|TRBV11-2|NA
TGTGCCAGCAGCTCCACTCCCCTGCGGGGAACCTACGAGCAGTACTTC
CASSSTPLRGTYEQYF
>NA|TRBJ1-1|TRBV18|TRBD1
TGTGCCAGCTCACCTCAGGGGGGGGTGGGCACTGAAGCTTTCTTT
CASSPQGGVGTEAFF
>NA|TRBJ2-1|TRBV9|NA
TGTGCCAGCAGCGTAGTTCCCTATGAGCAGTTCTTC
CASSVVPYEQFF
>NA|TRBJ1-3|TRBV5-1|TRBD1
TGCGCCAGCTTCCCCGGAGGGGGCCTCTCTGGAAACACCATATATTTT
CASFPGGGLSGNTIYF
>NA|TRBJ2-5|TRBV5-6|TRBD1
TGTGCCAGCAGCCCGGAACCGACAGGGTTTAAAGAGACCCAGTACTTC
CASSPEPTGFKETQYF
>NA|TRBJ2-5|TRBV6-5|TRBD2
TGTGCCAGCAGTTACCTCGGGGGGGGCGGGGAGACCCAGTACTTC
CASSYLGGGGETQYF